The entry below gives a single T cell receptor (beta chain) sequence along with its context. Germline V gene data show CDR1 as KGHSH and CDR2 as LQKENI. V lost 0 bases to trimming and J lost 4 bases; unmatched junction nucleotides: 4. The CDR3 totals 15 residues. This specimen comes from a study of blood T cell repertoires in COVID-19. The wider study: T cells, B-cell-depleted T cells, or PBMCs provided the cDNA or gDNA that served as material.

Clones were read by immunoSEQ multiplex PCR, and TCRdb kept only the in-frame ones, dropping some. Here the sample spans 60,000 to 65,000 clones, around 73% being singletons. The chain is built from TRBV18 and TRBJ2-5; 8 nucleotides align to TRBD2. Sequenced sample: peripheral blood. The TCR comes from a man aged 60-69 years with COVID-19, enrolled during active disease. The CDR3 is CASSPPGGARETQYF. CDR3 nucleotide sequence: TGTGCCAGCTCACCACCCGGGGGGGCCCGAGAGACCCAGTACTTC.